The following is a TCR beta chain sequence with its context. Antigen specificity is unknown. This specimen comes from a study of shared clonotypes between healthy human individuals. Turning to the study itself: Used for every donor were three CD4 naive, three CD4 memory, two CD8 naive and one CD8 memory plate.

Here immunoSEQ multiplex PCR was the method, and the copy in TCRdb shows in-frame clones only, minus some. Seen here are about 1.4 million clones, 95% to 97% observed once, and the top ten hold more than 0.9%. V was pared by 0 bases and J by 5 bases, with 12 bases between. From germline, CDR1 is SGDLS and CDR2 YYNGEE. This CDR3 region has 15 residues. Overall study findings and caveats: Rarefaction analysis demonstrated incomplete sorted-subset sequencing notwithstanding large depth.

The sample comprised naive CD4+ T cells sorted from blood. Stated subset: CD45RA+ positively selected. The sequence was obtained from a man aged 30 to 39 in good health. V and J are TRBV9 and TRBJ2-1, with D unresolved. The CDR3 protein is CASSVATRLHNEQFF. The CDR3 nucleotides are TGTGCCAGCAGCGTAGCGACCCGCCTCCACAATGAGCAGTTCTTC.